The clone carrying this T cell receptor (beta chain) occurred a few times. Its matching antigen is unknown. Trimming took 10 bases from V and 6 from J; bases not matched to a gene: 7. This CDR3 spans 13 amino acids. In germline, CDR1 is SNHLY, CDR2 FYNNEI. This sample is drawn from a study of T cell repertoires in cytomegalovirus infection. Study background: Both CMV infection and a matching HLA type were indicated by public TCR beta signatures.

Overall study findings and caveats: It was HLA-C-restricted CMV-specific TCR beta clonotypes that dominated the response ex vivo.

TCRdb fed the reads into MiXCR, producing one record per CDR3 protein. The sample lists about 230,000 distinct CDR3 sequences; under 25% were seen once. The TCR was taken from a human donor in good health (CMV status not recorded). Some clones in this sample may be carry-over from other donors' samples. V and J are TRBV2 and TRBJ1-5; 9 nucleotides match TRBD1. Sequenced material: CD8+ T cells from PBMCs. In nucleotides, the CDR3 is TGTGCCACCCATACAGGGGGCGGTCAGCCCCAGCATTTT. It translates to CATHTGGGQPQHF. The variable domain in full, completed from reference TRBV2 and TRBJ1-5, reads EPEVTQTPSHQVTQMGQEVILRCVPISNHLYFYWYRQILGQKVEFLVSFYNNEISEKSEIFDDQFSVERPDGSNFTLKIRSTKLEDSAMYFCATHTGGGQPQHFGDGTRLSIL.